This T cell receptor beta chain was identified in a study of blood T cells in healthy people across ages. The CDR3 has 15 amino acids. CDR1 SGHNT and CDR2 YENEEA come from the germline V gene. J lost 11 bases, V lost 3 bases, and 8 bases had no gene match. Concerning this clonotype itself: Its antigen is not known.

Study observations and caveats: Roughly linear declines in TCR beta diversity per million T cells occurred with age.

Primers used in a second PCR of roughly 7 to 11 cycles were a sample-barcoded 5' primer and a J-beta primer mix. TCRdb passed the 5' RACE reads through MiXCR, listing each CDR3 protein once. The sample lists roughly 1.5 million distinct CDR3 sequences, approximately 43% seen once, with about 4% in the top ten. The sequence was obtained from a woman under 30 in good health. This chain joins TRBV11-3 and TRBJ2-5, with 14 bases aligning to TRBD2. Sequencing was carried out using blood. CDR3 sequence reads: CASSLTSGRDNEQYF. The CDR3 nucleotides are TGTGCCAGCAGCTTGACTAGCGGGAGGGACAATGAGCAGTACTTC.